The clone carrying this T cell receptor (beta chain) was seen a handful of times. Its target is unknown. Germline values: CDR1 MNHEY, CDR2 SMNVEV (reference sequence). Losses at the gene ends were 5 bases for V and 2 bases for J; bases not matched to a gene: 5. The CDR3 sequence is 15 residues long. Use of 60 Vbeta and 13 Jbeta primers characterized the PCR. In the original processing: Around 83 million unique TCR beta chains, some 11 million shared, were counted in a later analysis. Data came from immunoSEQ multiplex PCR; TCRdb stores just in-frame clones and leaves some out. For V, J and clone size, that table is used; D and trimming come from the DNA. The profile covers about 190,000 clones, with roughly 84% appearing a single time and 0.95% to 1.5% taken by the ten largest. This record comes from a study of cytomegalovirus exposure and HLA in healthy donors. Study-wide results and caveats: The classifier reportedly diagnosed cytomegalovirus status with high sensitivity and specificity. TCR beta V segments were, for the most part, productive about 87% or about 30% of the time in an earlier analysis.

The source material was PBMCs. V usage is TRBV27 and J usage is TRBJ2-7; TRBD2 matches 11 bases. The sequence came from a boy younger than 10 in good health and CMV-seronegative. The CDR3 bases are TGTGCCAGCAGTCCCGGACTAGCGGGCCCCTACGAGCAGTACTTC. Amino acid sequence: CASSPGLAGPYEQYF.